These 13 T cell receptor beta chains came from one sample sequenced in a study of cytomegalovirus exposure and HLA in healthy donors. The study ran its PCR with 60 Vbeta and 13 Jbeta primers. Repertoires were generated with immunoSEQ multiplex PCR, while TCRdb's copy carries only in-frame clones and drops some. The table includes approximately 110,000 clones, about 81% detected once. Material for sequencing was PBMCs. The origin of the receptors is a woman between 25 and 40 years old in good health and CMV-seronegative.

The CDR3 reads CASSEARANTGELFF. DNA of the CDR3: TGTGCCAGCAGTGAAGCGCGCGCCAACACCGGGGAGCTGTTTTTT. This chain connects TRBV6-1 to TRBJ2-2; D uncertain. Germline CDR1 is MNHNS and CDR2 is SASEGT. V lost 0 bases and J lost 2, with 7 bases in between. The CDR3 loop spans 15 amino acids.

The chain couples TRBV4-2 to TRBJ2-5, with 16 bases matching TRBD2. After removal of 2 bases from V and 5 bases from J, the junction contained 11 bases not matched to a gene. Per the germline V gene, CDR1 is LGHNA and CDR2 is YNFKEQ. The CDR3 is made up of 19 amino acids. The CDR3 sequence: CASSQSPGTSGGASETQYF. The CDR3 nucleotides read TGTGCCAGCAGCCAATCTCCGGGGACTAGCGGGGGGGCCTCGGAGACCCAGTACTTC.

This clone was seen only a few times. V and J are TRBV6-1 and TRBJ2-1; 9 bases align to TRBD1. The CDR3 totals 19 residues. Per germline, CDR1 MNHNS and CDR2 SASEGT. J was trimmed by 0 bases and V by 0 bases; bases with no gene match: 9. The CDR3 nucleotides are TGTGCCAGCAGTGAAGCAGGACAGGGGCCGGAAAGCTCCTACAATGAGCAGTTCTTC. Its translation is CASSEAGQGPESSYNEQFF.

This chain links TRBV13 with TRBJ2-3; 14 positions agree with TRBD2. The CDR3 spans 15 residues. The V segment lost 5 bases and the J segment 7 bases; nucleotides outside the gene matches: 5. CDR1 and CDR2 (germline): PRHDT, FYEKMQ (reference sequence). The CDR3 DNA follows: TGTGCCAGCAGCCACCGACTAGCGGGAGGGAATACGCAGTATTTT. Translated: CASSHRLAGGNTQYF.

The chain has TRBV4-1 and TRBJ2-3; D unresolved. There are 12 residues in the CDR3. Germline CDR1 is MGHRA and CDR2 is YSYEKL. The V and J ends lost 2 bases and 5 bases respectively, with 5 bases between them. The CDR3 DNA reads TGCGCCAGCAGCCAACCAGTAGATACGCAGTATTTT. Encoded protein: CASSQPVDTQYF.

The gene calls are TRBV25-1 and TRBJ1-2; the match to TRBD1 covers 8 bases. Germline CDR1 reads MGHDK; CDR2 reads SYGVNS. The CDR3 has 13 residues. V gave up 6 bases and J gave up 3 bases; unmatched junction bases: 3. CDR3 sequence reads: CASRGQGHYGYTF. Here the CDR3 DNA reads TGTGCCAGCAGAGGACAGGGTCACTATGGCTACACCTTC.

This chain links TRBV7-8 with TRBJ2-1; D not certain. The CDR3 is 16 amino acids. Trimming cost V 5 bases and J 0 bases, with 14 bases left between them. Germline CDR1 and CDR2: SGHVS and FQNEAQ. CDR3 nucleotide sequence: TGTGCCAGCAGCATAAATTACAGAAGCTCCTACAATGAGCAGTTCTTC. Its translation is CASSINYRSSYNEQFF.

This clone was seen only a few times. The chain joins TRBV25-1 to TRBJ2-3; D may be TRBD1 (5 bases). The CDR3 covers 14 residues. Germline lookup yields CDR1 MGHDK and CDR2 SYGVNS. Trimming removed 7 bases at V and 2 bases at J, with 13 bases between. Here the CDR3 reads CASMAGYNTDTQYF. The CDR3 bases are TGTGCCAGCATGGCAGGGTATAACACAGATACGCAGTATTTT.

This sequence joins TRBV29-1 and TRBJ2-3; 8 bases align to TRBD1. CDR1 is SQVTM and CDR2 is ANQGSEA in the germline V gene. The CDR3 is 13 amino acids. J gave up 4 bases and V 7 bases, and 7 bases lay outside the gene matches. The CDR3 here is CSADRGSPDTQYF. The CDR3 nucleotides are TGCAGCGCTGACAGGGGCTCGCCAGATACGCAGTATTTT.

The CDR3 here is CAIKRRDGDTEAFF. CDR3 bases: TGTGCCATCAAACGGCGGGATGGGGACACTGAAGCTTTCTTT. The chain links TRBV10-3 to TRBJ1-1; D gene uncertain. The V end was cut by 7 bases, the J end by 3 bases, with 15 bases between. This CDR3 has 14 amino acids. Germline V gene data show CDR1 as ENHRY and CDR2 as SYGVKD.

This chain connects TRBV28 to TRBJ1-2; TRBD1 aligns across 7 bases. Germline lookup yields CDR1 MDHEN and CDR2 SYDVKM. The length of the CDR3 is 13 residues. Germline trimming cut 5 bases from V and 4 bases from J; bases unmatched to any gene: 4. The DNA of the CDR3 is TGTGCCAGCAGTAGACAGGGCCCCTATGGCTACACCTTC. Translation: CASSRQGPYGYTF.

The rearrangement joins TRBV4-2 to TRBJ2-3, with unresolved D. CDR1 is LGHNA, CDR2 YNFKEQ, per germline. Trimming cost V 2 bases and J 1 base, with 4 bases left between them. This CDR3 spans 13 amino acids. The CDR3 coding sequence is TGTGCCAGCAGCCAACAGGGCACAGATACGCAGTATTTT. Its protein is CASSQQGTDTQYF.

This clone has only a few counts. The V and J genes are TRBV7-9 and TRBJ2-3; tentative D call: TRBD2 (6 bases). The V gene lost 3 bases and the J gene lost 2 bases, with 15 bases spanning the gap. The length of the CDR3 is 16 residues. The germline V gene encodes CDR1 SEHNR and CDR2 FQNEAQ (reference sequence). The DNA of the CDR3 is TGTGCCAGCAGCTTGGGAACCGGGACTGCCACAGATACGCAGTATTTT. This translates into CASSLGTGTATDTQYF.